Shown below are 25 T cell receptor beta chains from a single sample sequenced in a study of T cells after yellow fever vaccination. TCRdb re-called the 5' RACE reads with MiXCR, one entry per CDR3 protein. The table shows about 630,000 distinct CDR3 sequences, with 9% to 15% occurring only once. The sequenced sample was PBMCs, obtained on the day of the yellow fever booster vaccination. Receptor source: a man aged 25 to 40 who received the YFV17D yellow fever vaccine.

This chain links TRBV7-2 with TRBJ2-7; perhaps TRBD1 as D (5 bases). V dropped 2 bases and J dropped 3 bases, with 17 bases sitting between them. The CDR3 extends over 16 amino acids. Germline CDR1 SGHTA, CDR2 FQGNSA. The CDR3 protein is CASSLRGGQTSYEQYF. The CDR3 region has the DNA TGTGCCAGCAGCTTAAGGGGCGGCCAAACCAGCTACGAGCAGTACTTC. Looking up the rest from reference TRBV7-2 and TRBJ2-7 gives the full variable domain: GAGVSQSPSNKVTEKGKDVELRCDPISGHTALYWYRQSLGQGLEFLIYFQGNSAPDKSGLPSDRFSAERTGGSVSTLTIQRTQQEDSAVYLCASSLRGGQTSYEQYFGPGTRLTVT.

V is TRBV5-1 and J is TRBJ2-1; 8 bases map to TRBD2. From germline, CDR1 is SGHRS and CDR2 YFSETQ. The CDR3 extends over 15 amino acids. V trimming: 5 bases; J trimming: 8 bases; junction bases outside the gene matches: 12. As DNA, the CDR3 is TGCGCCAGCAGAATATCGGGAGGGCCTAACGATGAGCAGTTCTTC. This encodes CASRISGGPNDEQFF.

The chain combines TRBV7-9 with TRBJ1-5; possibly TRBD1 for D (5 bases). V lost 4 bases and J lost 5, with 12 bases in between. CDR1 and CDR2 (germline): SEHNR, FQNEAQ (reference sequence). This CDR3 contains 14 residues. The CDR3 here is CASSYEQVHQPQHF. For the CDR3, the DNA is TGTGCCAGCAGCTATGAACAGGTCCATCAGCCCCAGCATTTT.

The rearrangement links TRBV9 to TRBJ2-2; D remains ambiguous. The germline V and J ends were trimmed by 3 bases and 2 bases, with 11 bases remaining between them. This CDR3 has 15 residues. Germline CDR1 and CDR2: SGDLS and YYNGEE. The CDR3 nucleotides are TGTGCCAGCAGCGCCCCCGGATTCAACACCGGGGAGCTGTTTTTT. It codes for CASSAPGFNTGELFF.

This clonotype has a handful of counts. The CDR3 region has the DNA TGTGCCAGCAGCCCGCATCCTCTAGGGAACACCGGGGAGCTGTTTTTT. As protein: CASSPHPLGNTGELFF. The chain carries TRBV7-3 and TRBJ2-2; D remains ambiguous. Germline assignment: CDR1 SGHTA and CDR2 FQGTGA. The CDR3 loop spans 16 amino acids. V was cut by 5 bases and J by 1 base, with 14 bases left in between.

The chain employs TRBV20-1 and TRBJ2-1; TRBD2 matches at 10 bases. After removal of 0 bases from V and 6 bases from J, the junction contained 5 bases not matched to a gene. The CDR3 extends over 15 amino acids. Per germline, CDR1 DFQATT and CDR2 SNEGSKA (reference sequence). The CDR3 nucleotides read TGCAGTGCTAGAGATACGGCTAGCGGGAGCAATGAGCAGTTCTTC. Its protein product is CSARDTASGSNEQFF.

The chain is built from TRBV12-3 or TRBV12-4 and TRBJ2-2; D may be TRBD1 or TRBD2 (6 bases each). The CDR3 totals 17 residues. Between the trimmed V and J ends, which lost 5 bases and 7 bases, there was a span of 23 bases. CDR3 sequence: CASSHLTGARGGGELFF. The DNA of the CDR3 is TGTGCCAGCAGTCACCTGACGGGGGCAAGAGGTGGCGGGGAGCTGTTTTTT.

This clonotype occurred a few times. The J gene is TRBJ2-1, the V gene TRBV15; perhaps TRBD2 as D (6 bases). Deletions cut 5 bases from V and 2 bases from J, with 19 bases between. The CDR3 consists of 17 residues. CDR1 is LNHNV, CDR2 YYDKDF, per germline (reference sequence). CDR3 loop: CATSFVGGETAYNEQFF. As DNA, the CDR3 is TGTGCCACCAGCTTCGTCGGAGGGGAGACAGCCTACAATGAGCAGTTCTTC. Full variable domain (outside the CDR3, taken from reference TRBV15 and TRBJ2-1): DAMVIQNPRYQVTQFGKPVTLSCSQTLNHNVMYWYQQKSSQAPKLLFHYYDKDFNNEADTPDNFQSRRPNTSFCFLDIRSPGLGDTAMYLCATSFVGGETAYNEQFFGPGTRLTVL.

The sample holds many counts of this clonotype. The chain couples TRBV4-3 to TRBJ2-7, with D possibly being TRBD2 (5 bases). Trimming cost V 4 bases and J 5 bases, with 18 bases left between them. This CDR3 is built from 15 residues. CDR1 LGHNA and CDR2 YSLEER come from the germline V gene. For the CDR3, the DNA is TGCGCCAGCAGCCCGCGCGGACTGGAGTTGGACGAGCAGTACTTC. It yields the protein CASSPRGLELDEQYF.

This clonotype was seen a handful of times. This chain links TRBV11-2 with TRBJ1-5; tentative D call: TRBD1 (5 bases). CDR1 is SGHAT and CDR2 is FQNNGV in the germline V gene. CDR3 length equals 15 residues. V dropped 0 bases and J dropped 5 bases, with 11 bases sitting between them. CDR3 DNA sequence: TGTGCCAGCAGCTTAGATGGGGGGGGGGATCAGCCCCAGCATTTT. This sequence encodes CASSLDGGGDQPQHF.

As regards this clonotype: The conserved phenylalanine or tryptophan normally closing the CDR3 is absent here, so this likely arose from a read error. The V and J genes are TRBV7-2 and TRBJ1-5; 9 nucleotides align to TRBD1. The V segment lost 0 bases and the J segment 7 bases; nucleotides outside the gene matches: 4. CDR1 is SGHTA and CDR2 is FQGNSA in the germline V gene. This CDR3 has 15 residues. The chain's CDR3 is CASSLAGQGSQPQHS. CDR3 DNA: TGTGCCAGCAGCTTAGCGGGACAGGGCAGCCAGCCCCAGCATTCT.

This clonotype was seen a few times. The V gene is TRBV15, the J gene TRBJ1-4; no reliable D call. This CDR3 is built from 14 residues. Trimming left V 1 base short and J 11 bases short, with 14 bases between. Germline V gene sequence: CDR1 LNHNV, CDR2 YYDKDF (reference sequence). The CDR3 coding sequence is TGTGCCACCAGCAGAGTCGGAGAACCGGAGAAACTGTTTTTT. Translating gives CATSRVGEPEKLFF. The full variable domain, rest sourced from reference TRBV15 and TRBJ1-4, is DAMVIQNPRYQVTQFGKPVTLSCSQTLNHNVMYWYQQKSSQAPKLLFHYYDKDFNNEADTPDNFQSRRPNTSFCFLDIRSPGLGDTAMYLCATSRVGEPEKLFFGSGTQLSVL.

The V and J genes are TRBV6-1 and TRBJ1-2; TRBD1 aligns across 9 bases. The V gene end was trimmed by 7 bases and the J gene end by 8 bases; junction bases not matched to a gene: 14. CDR3 length: 15 amino acids. Germline values: CDR1 MNHNS, CDR2 SASEGT. The CDR3 loop reads CASTPYPTGGGGYTF. Here the CDR3 DNA reads TGTGCCAGCACTCCCTACCCGACAGGGGGTGGGGGCTACACCTTC.

This clonotype was seen more than once but under ten times. J is TRBJ2-5 and V is TRBV12-3 or TRBV12-4, with D tentatively TRBD1 (5 bases). Trimming took 6 bases from V and 7 from J, leaving 15 bases between them. The CDR3 is made up of 13 amino acids. CDR3 DNA: TGTGCCAGCAGCTTTACAGGTTTGGGGACCCAGTACTTC. Its translation: CASSFTGLGTQYF.

This clonotype was detected many times. The chain is built from TRBV5-6 and TRBJ2-7; possible D gene TRBD2, 7 bases. Germline-derived CDR1 and CDR2 are SGHDT and YYEEEE. The CDR3 runs 14 residues. V shed 6 bases and J shed 1 base, with 14 bases lying between them. The DNA of the CDR3 is TGTGCCAGCATCCGGGGGGCAGGGTCCTACGAGCAGTACTTC. It yields the protein CASIRGAGSYEQYF.

This clonotype was seen more than once but under ten times. This chain links TRBV20-1 with TRBJ2-7; TRBD2 is a possible D gene (6 bases). The germline V gene has CDR1 DFQATT and CDR2 SNEGSKA (reference sequence). This CDR3 has 15 amino acids. Trimming shortened V by 5 bases and J by 2 bases, and 19 bases separated the two germline ends. The CDR3 region is CSAFHPGLRTYEQYF. The CDR3 nucleotides are TGCAGTGCTTTTCACCCGGGACTTAGAACCTACGAGCAGTACTTC.

This clonotype was observed a few times. V is TRBV2 and J is TRBJ1-1; 7 positions agree with TRBD1. This CDR3 comprises 13 residues. After removal of 6 bases from V and 4 bases from J, the junction contained 5 bases not matched to a gene. Germline CDR1 is SNHLY and CDR2 is FYNNEI. DNA of the CDR3: TGTGCCAGCAGGGAGGGACAGAGCACTGAAGCTTTCTTT. The encoded protein is CASREGQSTEAFF. The complete variable domain, with remaining parts taken from reference TRBV2 and TRBJ1-1, reads EPEVTQTPSHQVTQMGQEVILRCVPISNHLYFYWYRQILGQKVEFLVSFYNNEISEKSEIFDDQFSVERPDGSNFTLKIRSTKLEDSAMYFCASREGQSTEAFFGQGTRLTVV.

This clonotype was observed a few times. This chain joins TRBV7-2 and TRBJ2-4, with D possibly being TRBD1 (5 bases). V shed 5 bases and J shed 2 bases, with 16 bases lying between them. CDR1 is SGHTA, CDR2 FQGNSA, per germline. The length of the CDR3 is 16 residues. CDR3 in DNA: TGTGCCAGCAGCCCCAACCCCAGGGTGTCCAAAAACATTCAGTACTTC. This sequence encodes CASSPNPRVSKNIQYF.

This clonotype has only a few counts. J is TRBJ2-3 and V is TRBV11-2; maybe TRBD2 (5 bases). Trimming stripped 2 bases from V and 7 bases from J, with 10 bases between. The germline CDR1 and CDR2 sequences are SGHAT and FQNNGV. This CDR3 has 13 amino acids. CDR3 in DNA: TGTGCCAGCAGCTTACCCGGACTTAATACGCAGTATTTT. Its protein product is CASSLPGLNTQYF.

This clonotype was observed a handful of times. The rearrangement links TRBV5-1 to TRBJ1-4; 8 bases are shared with TRBD1. Germline CDR1 SGHRS, CDR2 YFSETQ. CDR3 length: 16 residues. The V and J ends lost 0 bases and 7 bases, in that order; junction bases with no gene match: 8. The CDR3 here is CASSLGQGTGGEKLFF. In nucleotides, the CDR3 is TGCGCCAGCAGCTTGGGACAGGGGACTGGTGGTGAAAAACTGTTTTTT.

This clonotype was observed a handful of times. This chain uses TRBV5-1 with TRBJ2-7, with 9 bases matching TRBD1. Germline loops: CDR1 SGHRS, CDR2 YFSETQ. Trimming cost V 4 bases and J 3 bases; bases outside gene matches: 5. The CDR3 sequence is 14 residues long. CDR3 sequence (DNA): TGCGCCAGCAGCACCGACAGGGGGAACTACGAGCAGTACTTC. Its protein is CASSTDRGNYEQYF. Full variable domain (missing parts from reference TRBV5-1 and TRBJ2-7): KAGVTQTPRYLIKTRGQQVTLSCSPISGHRSVSWYQQTPGQGLQFLFEYFSETQRNKGNFPGRFSGRQFSNSRSEMNVSTLELGDSALYLCASSTDRGNYEQYFGPGTRLTVT.

Ten or more counts support this clonotype. The V call is TRBV6-1, the J call TRBJ2-1, with D uncertain. This CDR3 has 18 amino acids. With 4 bases removed from V and 1 base from J, the gap between germline ends came to 20 bases. Germline lookup yields CDR1 MNHNS and CDR2 SASEGT. The CDR3 sequence: CASSGPAGDFLSYNEQFF. Written as DNA, the CDR3 is TGTGCCAGCAGTGGACCGGCAGGCGATTTCCTGTCCTACAATGAGCAGTTCTTC.

This clonotype has more than one count but fewer than ten. The genes are TRBV7-9 and TRBJ2-2, with 8 positions matching TRBD2. This CDR3 has 15 amino acids. Germline CDR1 SEHNR, CDR2 FQNEAQ (reference sequence). Losses at the gene ends were 3 bases for V and 4 bases for J; bases not matched to a gene: 4. CDR3: CASSLGLEGTGELFF. In nucleotides, the CDR3 is TGTGCCAGCAGCTTGGGACTAGAAGGCACCGGGGAGCTGTTTTTT.

The chain recombines TRBV16 with TRBJ2-7; TRBD2 matches at 8 bases. The germline gives CDR1 KGHSY, CDR2 FQNENV. Losses at the gene ends were 10 bases for V and 5 bases for J; bases not matched to a gene: 10. The CDR3 length is 13 residues. CDR3 sequence (DNA): TGTGCCACCGGACAGCGGGAGAGGAACGAGCAGTACTTC. Encoded protein: CATGQRERNEQYF.

A few counts support this clonotype. The rearrangement joins TRBV20-1 to TRBJ2-1; the match to TRBD1 covers 12 bases. Germline loops: CDR1 DFQATT, CDR2 SNEGSKA (reference sequence). The CDR3 runs 17 residues. J lost 2 bases, V lost 2 bases, and 7 bases had no gene match. The CDR3 region is CSARRDRGRSTYNEQFF. The CDR3 coding sequence is TGCAGTGCTAGAAGGGACAGGGGGCGGTCAACCTACAATGAGCAGTTCTTC.